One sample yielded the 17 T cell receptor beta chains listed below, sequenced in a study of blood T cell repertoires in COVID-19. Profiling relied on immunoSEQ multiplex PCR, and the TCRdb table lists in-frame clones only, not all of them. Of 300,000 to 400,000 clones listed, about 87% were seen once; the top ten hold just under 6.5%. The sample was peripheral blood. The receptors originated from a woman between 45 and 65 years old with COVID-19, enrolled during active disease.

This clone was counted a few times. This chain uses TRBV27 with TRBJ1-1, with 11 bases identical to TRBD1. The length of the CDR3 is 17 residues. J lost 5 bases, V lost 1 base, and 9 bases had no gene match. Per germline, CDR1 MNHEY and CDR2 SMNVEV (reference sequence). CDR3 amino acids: CASSLLTGTGGKTEAFF. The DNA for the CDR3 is TGTGCCAGCAGTTTATTGACCGGGACAGGGGGTAAAACTGAAGCTTTCTTT.

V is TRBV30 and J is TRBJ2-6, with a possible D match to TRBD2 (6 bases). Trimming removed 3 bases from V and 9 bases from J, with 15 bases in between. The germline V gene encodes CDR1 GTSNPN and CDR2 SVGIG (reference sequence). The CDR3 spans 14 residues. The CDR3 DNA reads TGTGCCTGGAGCTGGAGGGCTGCATTCAACGTCCTGACTTTC. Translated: CAWSWRAAFNVLTF. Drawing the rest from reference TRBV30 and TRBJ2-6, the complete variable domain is SQTIHQWPATLVQPVGSPLSLECTVEGTSNPNLYWYRQAAGRGLQLLFYSVGIGQISSEVPQNLSASRPQDRQFILSSKKLLLSDSGFYLCAWSWRAAFNVLTFGAGSRLTVL.

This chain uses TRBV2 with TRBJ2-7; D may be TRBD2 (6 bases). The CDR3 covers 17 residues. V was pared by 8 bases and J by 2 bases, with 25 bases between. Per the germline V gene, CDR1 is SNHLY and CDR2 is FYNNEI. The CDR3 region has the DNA TGTGCCAGCCTTGAGAATTCCCCGGGACTCTCACCCTACGAGCAGTACTTC. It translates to CASLENSPGLSPYEQYF.

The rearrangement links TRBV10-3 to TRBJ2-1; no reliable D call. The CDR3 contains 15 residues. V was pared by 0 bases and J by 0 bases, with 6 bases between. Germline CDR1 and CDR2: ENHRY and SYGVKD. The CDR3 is CAISESVSSYNEQFF. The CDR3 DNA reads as TGTGCCATCAGTGAGTCGGTGAGCTCCTACAATGAGCAGTTCTTC.

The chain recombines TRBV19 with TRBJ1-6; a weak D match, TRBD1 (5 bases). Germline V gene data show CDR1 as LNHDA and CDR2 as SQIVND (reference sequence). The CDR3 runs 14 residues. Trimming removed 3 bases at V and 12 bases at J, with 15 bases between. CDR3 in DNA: TGTGCCAGTAGTATGCAGGGCCCCGTTGGACCCCTCCACTTT. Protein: CASSMQGPVGPLHF.

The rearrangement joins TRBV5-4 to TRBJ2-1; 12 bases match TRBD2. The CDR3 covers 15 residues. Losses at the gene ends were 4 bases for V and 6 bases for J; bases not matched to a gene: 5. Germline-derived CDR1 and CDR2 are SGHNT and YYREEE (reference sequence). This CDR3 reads CASSHRTSGINEQFF. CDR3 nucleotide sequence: TGTGCCAGCAGCCATCGGACTAGCGGGATCAATGAGCAGTTCTTC.

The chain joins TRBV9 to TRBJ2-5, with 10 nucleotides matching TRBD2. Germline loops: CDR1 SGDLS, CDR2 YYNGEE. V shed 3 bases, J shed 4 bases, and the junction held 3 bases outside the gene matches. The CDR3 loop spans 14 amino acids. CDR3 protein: CASSASSGRETQYF. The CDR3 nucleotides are TGTGCCAGCAGCGCCTCTAGCGGGAGAGAGACCCAGTACTTC.

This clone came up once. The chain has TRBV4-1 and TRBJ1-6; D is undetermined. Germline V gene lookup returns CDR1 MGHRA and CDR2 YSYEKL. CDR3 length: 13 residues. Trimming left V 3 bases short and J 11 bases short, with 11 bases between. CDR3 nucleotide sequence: TGCGCCAGCAGCCACCCCGGGGAGGCACCCCTCCACTTT. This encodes CASSHPGEAPLHF.

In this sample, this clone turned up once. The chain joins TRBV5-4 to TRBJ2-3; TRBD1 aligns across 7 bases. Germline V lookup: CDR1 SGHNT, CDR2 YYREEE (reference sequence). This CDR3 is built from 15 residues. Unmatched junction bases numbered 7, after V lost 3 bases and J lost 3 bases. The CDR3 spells CASSSRGRGTDTQYF. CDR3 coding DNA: TGTGCCAGCAGCTCCAGGGGGAGAGGTACAGATACGCAGTATTTT.

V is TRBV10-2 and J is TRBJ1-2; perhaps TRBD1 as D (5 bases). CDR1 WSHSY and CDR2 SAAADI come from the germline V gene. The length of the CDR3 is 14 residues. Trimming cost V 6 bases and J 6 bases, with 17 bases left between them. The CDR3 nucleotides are TGCGCCAGCAGAAGAGCCGGGACTTATGATGGCTACACCTTC. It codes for CASRRAGTYDGYTF.

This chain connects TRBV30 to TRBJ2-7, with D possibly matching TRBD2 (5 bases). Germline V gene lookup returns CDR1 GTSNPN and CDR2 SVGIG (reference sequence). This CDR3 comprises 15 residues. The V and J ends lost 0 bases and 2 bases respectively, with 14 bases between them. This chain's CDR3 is CAWSVREIPPYEQYF. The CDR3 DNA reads TGTGCCTGGAGTGTAAGGGAGATCCCCCCCTACGAGCAGTACTTC.

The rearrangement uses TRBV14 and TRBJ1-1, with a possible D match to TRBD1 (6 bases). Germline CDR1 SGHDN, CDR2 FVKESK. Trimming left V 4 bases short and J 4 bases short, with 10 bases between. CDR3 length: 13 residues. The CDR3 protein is CASSRGRLTEAFF. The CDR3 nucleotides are TGTGCCAGCAGCCGGGGGCGCCTCACTGAAGCTTTCTTT.

The DNA of the CDR3 is TGTGCCAGTGGTAGCGGGAGGGCATACAATGAGCAGTTCTTC. This sequence encodes CASGSGRAYNEQFF. This chain uses TRBV19 with TRBJ2-1; 11 bases agree with TRBD2. The V segment lost 8 bases and the J segment 4 bases; nucleotides outside the gene matches: 4. Per germline, CDR1 LNHDA and CDR2 SQIVND (reference sequence). The CDR3 has 14 residues. The full variable domain, in which reference TRBV19 and TRBJ2-1 provide the parts outside the CDR3, is DGGITQSPKYLFRKEGQNVTLSCEQNLNHDAMYWYRQDPGQGLRLIYYSQIVNDFQKGDIAEGYSVSREKKESFPLTVTSAQKNPTAFYLCASGSGRAYNEQFFGPGTRLTVL.

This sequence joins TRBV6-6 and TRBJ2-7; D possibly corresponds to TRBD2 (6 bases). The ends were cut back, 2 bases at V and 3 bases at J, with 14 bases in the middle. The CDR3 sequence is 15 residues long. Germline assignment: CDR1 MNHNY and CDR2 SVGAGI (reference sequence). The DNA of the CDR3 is TGTGCCAGCAGTTACGGTCGACTAGTAGACTACGAGCAGTACTTC. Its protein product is CASSYGRLVDYEQYF.

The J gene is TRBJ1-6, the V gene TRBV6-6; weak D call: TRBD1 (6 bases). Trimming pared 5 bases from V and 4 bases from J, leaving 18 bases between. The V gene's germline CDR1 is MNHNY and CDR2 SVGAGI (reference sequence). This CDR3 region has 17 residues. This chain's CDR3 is CASSPSRGGAYNSPLHF. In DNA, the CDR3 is TGTGCCAGCAGTCCATCCAGAGGGGGAGCTTATAATTCACCCCTCCACTTT.

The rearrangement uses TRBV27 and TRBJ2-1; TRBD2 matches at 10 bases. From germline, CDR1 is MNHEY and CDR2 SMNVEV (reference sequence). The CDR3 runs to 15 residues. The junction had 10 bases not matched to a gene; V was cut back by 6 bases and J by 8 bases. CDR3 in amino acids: CASSPSLAGVHEQFF. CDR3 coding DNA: TGTGCCAGCAGCCCCAGCCTAGCGGGAGTTCATGAGCAGTTCTTC.

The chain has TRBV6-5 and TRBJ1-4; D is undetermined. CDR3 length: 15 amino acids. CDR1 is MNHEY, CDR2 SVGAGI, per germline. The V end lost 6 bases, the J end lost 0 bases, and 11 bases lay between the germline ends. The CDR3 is CASRQKLATNEKLFF. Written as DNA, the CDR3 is TGTGCCAGCAGACAGAAGCTTGCAACTAATGAAAAACTGTTTTTT.